This TCR beta chain stems from a study of OX40 agonist ivuxolimab in advanced cancers. To note about this clone: What it binds is unknown.

This CDR3 contains 14 residues. From germline, CDR1 is GTSNPN and CDR2 SVGIG (reference sequence). Germline trimming cut 3 bases from V and 8 bases from J; bases unmatched to any gene: 8. Autoimmune disease history or systemic immunosuppression led to patients being barred. Method: immunoSEQ multiplex PCR; TCRdb's copy keeps in-frame clones and lacks some. The sample shows under 85,000 clones, around 80% of them seen only once. Study conclusions and caveats: Expanded clones belonging to CD8+ T cells outnumbered, on average, those of CD4+. It was not determined which antigens were specifically recognized by the peripheral T cells that had undergone clonal expansion. Dosing at 0.1 to 3.0 mg/kg was accompanied by clonal expansion of CD4+ and CD8+ blood T cells by week 6.

The chain uses TRBV30 and TRBJ1-4; 8 bases are shared with TRBD1. The TCR sequence derives from an adult with an advanced solid tumor such as melanoma, head and neck, liver or kidney cancer. The sample was CD4+ or CD8+ T cells sorted from blood, taken in a trial of the OX40 agonist ivuxolimab. The CDR3 protein is CAWRPAGGGEKLFF. In nucleotides, the CDR3 is TGTGCCTGGAGACCAGCAGGGGGCGGGGAAAAACTGTTTTTT.